This T cell receptor (beta chain) was identified during a study of blood T cells in healthy people across ages. Germline CDR1 reads MNHEY; CDR2 reads SMNVEV (reference sequence). V was pared by 6 bases and J by 0 bases, with 12 bases between. The CDR3 runs 15 residues. Together with a sample-barcoded 5' primer, a J-beta primer mix was included in a second PCR lasting about 7 to 11 cycles. At least 2.5 million CDR3-containing paired-end reads were obtained per sample. From the 5' RACE reads, TCRdb called clonotypes with MiXCR, one entry per CDR3 protein. The table lists some 1,000,000 distinct CDR3 sequences, approximately 25% of them singletons. These data were also filed under a second study, of T cells of mothers and their children. From that second work: Every mother produced more than 10 million TCR beta CDR3 reads, whereas every child provided several million. Slightly, though not significantly, more overlap was seen in related than in unrelated mother-child pairs.

Sequencing used blood. This sequence originates from a girl aged 2-10 years in good health. The rearrangement links TRBV27 to TRBJ2-4; D remains ambiguous. The CDR3 DNA reads TGTGCCAGCAGCTTTACGTATCTAGCCAAAAACATTCAGTACTTC. Its translation is CASSFTYLAKNIQYF.